The 15 T cell receptor beta chains below come from one sample, sequenced in a study of blood T cell repertoires in COVID-19. Data came from immunoSEQ multiplex PCR; TCRdb stores just in-frame clones and leaves some out. The top ten hold roughly 7.5% of the sample, which has about 110,000 clones, less than 75% seen once. Source material: peripheral blood. The receptors here all came from an older woman with acute or convalescent COVID-19.

The chain has TRBV12-3 or TRBV12-4 and TRBJ1-2; maybe TRBD1 (6 bases). Trimming left V 4 bases short and J 8 bases short, with 14 bases between. The CDR3 is made up of 13 amino acids. For the CDR3, the DNA is TGTGCCAGCAGTTCAGGGGTGCGGTACGGCTACACCTTC. This encodes CASSSGVRYGYTF.

The chain is built from TRBV11-1 and TRBJ2-3, with TRBD1 matching over 12 bases. The CDR3 is 16 amino acids. CDR1 and CDR2 (germline): SGHAT, FQDESV (reference sequence). With V trimmed by 5 bases and J by 6 bases, 9 bases remained unmatched. Written as DNA, the CDR3 is TGTGCCAGCAGCCCGGGGACAGGGGGCGCGTCCGATACGCAGTATTTT. Its translation: CASSPGTGGASDTQYF.

Ten or more counts support this clone. The chain is built from TRBV19 and TRBJ2-7; 7 nucleotides line up with TRBD1. The CDR3 covers 12 residues. J was trimmed by 7 bases and V by 5 bases; bases with no gene match: 5. Germline V CDR1 and CDR2: LNHDA, SQIVND (reference sequence). The CDR3, as DNA: TGTGCCAGTAGTCCGGGACAGAGGGAGCAGTACTTC. This translates into CASSPGQREQYF. Filled out from reference TRBV19 and TRBJ2-7, the complete variable domain reads DGGITQSPKYLFRKEGQNVTLSCEQNLNHDAMYWYRQDPGQGLRLIYYSQIVNDFQKGDIAEGYSVSREKKESFPLTVTSAQKNPTAFYLCASSPGQREQYFGPGTRLTVT.

The V and J genes are TRBV6-6 and TRBJ2-7; 7 bases match TRBD2. There are 15 residues in the CDR3. V lost 6 bases to trimming and J lost 3 bases; unmatched junction nucleotides: 11. The germline CDR1 and CDR2 sequences are MNHNY and SVGAGI (reference sequence). CDR3 bases: TGTGCCAGCAGCTCGAAGCGGGAAAGCTACTACGAGCAGTACTTC. This encodes CASSSKRESYYEQYF.

The chain is built from TRBV7-9 and TRBJ1-1; 7 bases fit TRBD1. The CDR3 sequence is 14 residues long. Germline V gene sequence: CDR1 SEHNR, CDR2 FQNEAQ (reference sequence). With V trimmed by 5 bases and J by 0 bases, 3 bases remained unmatched. The CDR3 is CASSLGQVNTEAFF. CDR3 DNA sequence: TGTGCCAGCAGCCTCGGACAGGTGAACACTGAAGCTTTCTTT. The complete variable domain, with remaining parts taken from reference TRBV7-9 and TRBJ1-1, reads DTGVSQNPRHKITKRGQNVTFRCDPISEHNRLYWYRQTLGQGPEFLTYFQNEAQLEKSRLLSDRFSAERPKGSFSTLEIQRTEQGDSAMYLCASSLGQVNTEAFFGQGTRLTVV.

This clone was seen a handful of times. The CDR3 here is CAWNHRVDGYTF. In nucleotides, the CDR3 is TGTGCCTGGAATCACAGGGTAGATGGCTACACCTTC. This chain uses TRBV30 with TRBJ1-2, with D tentatively TRBD1 (6 bases). The CDR3 covers 12 residues. V lost 4 bases to trimming and J lost 6 bases, with 12 bases between them. From germline, CDR1 is GTSNPN and CDR2 SVGIG (reference sequence).

V and J are TRBV19 and TRBJ2-7; 10 nucleotides line up with TRBD1. Germline V gene lookup returns CDR1 LNHDA and CDR2 SQIVND (reference sequence). V gave up 6 bases and J gave up 9 bases; unmatched junction bases: 11. There are 14 residues in the CDR3. The chain's CDR3 is CASRTGGALGWQYF. CDR3 sequence (DNA): TGTGCCAGTAGGACAGGGGGCGCACTTGGATGGCAGTACTTC.

This clone was seen more than once but under ten times. The chain couples TRBV7-9 to TRBJ1-6; 7 positions agree with TRBD1. The CDR3 consists of 12 residues. Trimming at V came to 6 bases and at J to 7 bases, leaving 0 bases not matched to a gene. Germline V gene lookup returns CDR1 SEHNR and CDR2 FQNEAQ (reference sequence). CDR3 in amino acids: CASRTGNSPLHF. CDR3 bases: TGTGCCAGCAGGACAGGGAATTCACCCCTCCACTTT. Full variable domain (outside the CDR3, taken from reference TRBV7-9 and TRBJ1-6): DTGVSQNPRHKITKRGQNVTFRCDPISEHNRLYWYRQTLGQGPEFLTYFQNEAQLEKSRLLSDRFSAERPKGSFSTLEIQRTEQGDSAMYLCASRTGNSPLHFGNGTRLTVT.

The CDR3 reads CATSRDYQGHQPQHF. Here the CDR3 DNA reads TGTGCCACCAGCAGAGACTATCAGGGGCATCAGCCCCAGCATTTT. The rearrangement links TRBV15 to TRBJ1-5, with D perhaps TRBD1 (6 bases). The CDR3 length is 15 residues. Looked up from germline, CDR1 is LNHNV and CDR2 is YYDKDF (reference sequence). V dropped 0 bases and J dropped 5 bases, with 11 bases sitting between them.

The chain has TRBV28 and TRBJ1-2, with D possibly being TRBD1 (6 bases). The CDR3 is 15 residues long. From germline, CDR1 is MDHEN and CDR2 SYDVKM. Trimming left V 5 bases short and J 2 bases short, with 15 bases between. CDR3 residues: CASSKAGTRNYGYTF. DNA for the CDR3: TGTGCCAGCAGTAAAGCCGGGACACGGAACTATGGCTACACCTTC.

V gene TRBV5-1 combines with J gene TRBJ2-1; 10 nucleotides line up with TRBD2. The CDR3 spans 14 residues. The V gene end was trimmed by 6 bases and the J gene end by 4 bases; junction bases not matched to a gene: 4. Germline V gene sequence: CDR1 SGHRS, CDR2 YFSETQ. The CDR3 DNA reads TGCGCCAGCACCTCTAGCGGGGGATACAATGAGCAGTTCTTC. Translating it yields CASTSSGGYNEQFF.

The gene calls are TRBV10-3 and TRBJ1-2; D unresolved. Germline loops: CDR1 ENHRY, CDR2 SYGVKD. V dropped 0 bases and J dropped 4 bases, with 12 bases sitting between them. The length of the CDR3 is 15 residues. CDR3 protein: CAISESVGPSYGYTF. CDR3 nucleotides: TGTGCCATCAGTGAGTCTGTGGGCCCCAGCTATGGCTACACCTTC.

The CDR3 protein is CASSPGTGSYEQYF. CDR3 sequence (DNA): TGTGCCAGCAGTCCCGGGACAGGGTCCTACGAGCAGTACTTC. The chain uses TRBV5-5 and TRBJ2-7; 9 positions match TRBD1. Germline CDR1 is SGHKS and CDR2 is YYEKEE (reference sequence). V lost 5 bases and J lost 1; bases outside the gene matches: 4. CDR3 length: 14 residues.

The CDR3 region has the DNA TGTGCCAGTAGTATCAACAGGGGGCCTGCCTACGAGCAGTACTTC. It encodes CASSINRGPAYEQYF. This chain joins TRBV19 and TRBJ2-7; TRBD1 aligns across 9 bases. This CDR3 is 15 amino acids long. V lost 3 bases, J lost 2 bases, and 5 bases stayed unmatched. Germline CDR1 and CDR2: LNHDA and SQIVND (reference sequence).

This clone has a handful of counts. CDR3 in DNA: TGTGCCAGCAGCAAAACCGCAGGGGACTATGGCTACACCTTC. Translation: CASSKTAGDYGYTF. The genes are TRBV9 and TRBJ1-2, with a weak D call TRBD1 (6 bases). Germline V gene data show CDR1 as SGDLS and CDR2 as YYNGEE. Between the trimmed V and J ends, which lost 4 bases and 3 bases, there was a span of 13 bases. The CDR3 covers 14 residues. The full variable domain, its missing parts supplied by reference TRBV9 and TRBJ1-2, is DSGVTQTPKHLITATGQRVTLRCSPRSGDLSVYWYQQSLDQGLQFLIQYYNGEERAKGNILERFSAQQFPDLHSELNLSSLELGDSALYFCASSKTAGDYGYTFGSGTRLTVV.